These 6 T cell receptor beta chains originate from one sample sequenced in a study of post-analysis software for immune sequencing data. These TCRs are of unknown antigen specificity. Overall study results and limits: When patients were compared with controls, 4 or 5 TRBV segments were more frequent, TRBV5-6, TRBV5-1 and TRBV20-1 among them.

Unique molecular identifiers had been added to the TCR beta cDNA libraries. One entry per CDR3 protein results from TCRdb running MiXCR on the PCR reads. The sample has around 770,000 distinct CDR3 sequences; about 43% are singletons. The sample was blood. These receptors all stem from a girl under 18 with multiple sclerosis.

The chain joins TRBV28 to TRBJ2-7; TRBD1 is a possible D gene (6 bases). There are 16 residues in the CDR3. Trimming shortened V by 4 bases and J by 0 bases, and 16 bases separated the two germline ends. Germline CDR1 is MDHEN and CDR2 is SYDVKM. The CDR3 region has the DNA TGTGCCAGCAGTTCCAGACAGGCTTACTTCTCCTACGAGCAGTACTTC. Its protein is CASSSRQAYFSYEQYF.

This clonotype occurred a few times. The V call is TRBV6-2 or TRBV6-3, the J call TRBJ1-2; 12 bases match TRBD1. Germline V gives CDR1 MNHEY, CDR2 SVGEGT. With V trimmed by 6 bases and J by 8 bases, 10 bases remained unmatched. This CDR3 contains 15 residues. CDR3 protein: CASSPGQGAPEGYTF. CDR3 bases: TGTGCCAGCAGCCCGGGACAGGGGGCGCCTGAGGGCTACACCTTC.

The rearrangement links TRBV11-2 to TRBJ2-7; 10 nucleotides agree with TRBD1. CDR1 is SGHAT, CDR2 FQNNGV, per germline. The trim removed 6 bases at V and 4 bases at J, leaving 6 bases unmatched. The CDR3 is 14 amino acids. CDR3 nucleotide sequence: TGTGCCAGCAGGTTACCGGGACAGGGGTACGAGCAGTACTTC. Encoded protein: CASRLPGQGYEQYF. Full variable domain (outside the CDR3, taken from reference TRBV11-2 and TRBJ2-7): EAGVAQSPRYKIIEKRQSVAFWCNPISGHATLYWYQQILGQGPKLLIQFQNNGVVDDSQLPKDRFSAERLKGVDSTLKIQPAKLEDSAVYLCASRLPGQGYEQYFGPGTRLTVT.

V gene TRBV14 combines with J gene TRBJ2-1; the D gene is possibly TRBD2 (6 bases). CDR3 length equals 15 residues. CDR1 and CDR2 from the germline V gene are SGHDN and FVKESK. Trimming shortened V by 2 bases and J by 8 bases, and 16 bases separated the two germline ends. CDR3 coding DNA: TGTGCCAGCAGCCAAATTCCGCTAGCGATGGATGAGCAGTTCTTC. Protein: CASSQIPLAMDEQFF. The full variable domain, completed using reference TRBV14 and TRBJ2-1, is EAGVTQFPSHSVIEKGQTVTLRCDPISGHDNLYWYRRVMGKEIKFLLHFVKESKQDESGMPNNRFLAERTGGTYSTLKVQPAELEDSGVYFCASSQIPLAMDEQFFGPGTRLTVL.

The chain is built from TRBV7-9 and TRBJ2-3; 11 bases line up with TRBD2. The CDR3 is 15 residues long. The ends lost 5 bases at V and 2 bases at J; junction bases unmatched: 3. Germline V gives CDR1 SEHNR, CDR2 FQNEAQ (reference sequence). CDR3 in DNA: TGTGCCAGCAGCCGACTAGCGGGATTCACAGATACGCAGTATTTT. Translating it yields CASSRLAGFTDTQYF.

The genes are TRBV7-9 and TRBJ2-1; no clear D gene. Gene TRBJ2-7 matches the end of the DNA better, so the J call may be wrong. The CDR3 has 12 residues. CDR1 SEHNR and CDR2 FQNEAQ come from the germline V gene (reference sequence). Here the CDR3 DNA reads TGTGCCAGCAGCTTCCAGAGTGGCGAGCAGTACTTC. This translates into CASSFQSGEQYF.